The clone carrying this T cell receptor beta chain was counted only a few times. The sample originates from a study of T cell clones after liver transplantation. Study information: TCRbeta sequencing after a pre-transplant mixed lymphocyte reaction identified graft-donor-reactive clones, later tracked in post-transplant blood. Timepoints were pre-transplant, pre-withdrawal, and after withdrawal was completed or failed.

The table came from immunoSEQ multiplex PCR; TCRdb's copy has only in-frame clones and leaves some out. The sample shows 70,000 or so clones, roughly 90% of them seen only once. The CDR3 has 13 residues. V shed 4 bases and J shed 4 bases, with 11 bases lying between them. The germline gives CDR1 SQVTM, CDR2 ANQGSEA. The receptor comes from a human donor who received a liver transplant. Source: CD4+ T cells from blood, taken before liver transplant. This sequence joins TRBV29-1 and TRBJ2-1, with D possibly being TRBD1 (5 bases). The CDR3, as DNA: TGCAGCGTTGGACAGATTGCATACAATGAGCAGTTCTTC. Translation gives CSVGQIAYNEQFF.